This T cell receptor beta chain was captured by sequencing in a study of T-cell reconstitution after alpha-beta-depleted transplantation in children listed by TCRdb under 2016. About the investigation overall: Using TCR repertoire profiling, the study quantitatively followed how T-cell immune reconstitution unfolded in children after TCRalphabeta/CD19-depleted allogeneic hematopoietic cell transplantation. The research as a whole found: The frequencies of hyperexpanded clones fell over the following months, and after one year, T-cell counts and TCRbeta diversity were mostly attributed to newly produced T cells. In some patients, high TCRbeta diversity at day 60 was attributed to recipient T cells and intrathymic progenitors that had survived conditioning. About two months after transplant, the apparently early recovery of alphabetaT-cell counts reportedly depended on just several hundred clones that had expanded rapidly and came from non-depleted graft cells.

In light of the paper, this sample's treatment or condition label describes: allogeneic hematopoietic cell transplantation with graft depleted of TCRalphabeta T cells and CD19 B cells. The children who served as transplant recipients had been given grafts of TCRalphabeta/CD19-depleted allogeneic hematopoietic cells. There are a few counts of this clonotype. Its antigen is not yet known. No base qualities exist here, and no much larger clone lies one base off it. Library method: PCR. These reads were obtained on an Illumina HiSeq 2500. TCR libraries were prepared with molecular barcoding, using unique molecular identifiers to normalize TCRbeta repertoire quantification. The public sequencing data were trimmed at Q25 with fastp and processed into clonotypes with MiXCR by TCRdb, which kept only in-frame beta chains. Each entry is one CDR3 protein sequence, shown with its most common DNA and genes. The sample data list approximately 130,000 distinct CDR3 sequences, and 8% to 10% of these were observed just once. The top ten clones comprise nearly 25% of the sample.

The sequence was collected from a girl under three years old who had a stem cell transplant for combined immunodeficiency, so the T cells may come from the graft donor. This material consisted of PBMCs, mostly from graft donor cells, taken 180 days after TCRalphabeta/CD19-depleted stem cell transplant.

The DNA sequence follows: TGCAGTGCTAGTCCGACTCCACAAGAGACCCAGTACTTC. It codes for CSASPTPQETQYF. The chain joins TRBV20-1 to TRBJ2-5, with the D segment identity uncertain. There are 13 amino acids in the CDR3, from cysteine to phenylalanine inclusive. The CDR3 DNA has 39 bases and is translated from base 1. At the junction V is shortened by 3 bases and J by 2 bases, with 10 bases in between. As encoded in the germline V gene (reference sequence), CDR1 is DFQATT while CDR2 is SNEGSKA.